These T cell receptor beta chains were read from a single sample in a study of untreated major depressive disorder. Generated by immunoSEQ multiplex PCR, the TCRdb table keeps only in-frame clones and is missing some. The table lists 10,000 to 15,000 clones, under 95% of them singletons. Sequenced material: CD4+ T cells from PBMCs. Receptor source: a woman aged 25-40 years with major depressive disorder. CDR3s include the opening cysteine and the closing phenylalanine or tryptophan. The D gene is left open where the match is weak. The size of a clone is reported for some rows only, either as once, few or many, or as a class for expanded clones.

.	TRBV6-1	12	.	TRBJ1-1	CASSQIQGEAFF	TGTGCCAGCAGTCAAATACAGGGAGAAGCTTTCTTT
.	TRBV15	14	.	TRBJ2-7	CATSRGGVYYEQYF	TGTGCCACCAGCAGAGGGGGGGTTTACTACGAGCAGTACTTC
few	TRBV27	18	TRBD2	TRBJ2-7	CASSLRPGGTSGHYEQYF	TGTGCCAGCAGTTTACGACCCGGGGGGACTAGCGGACACTACGAGCAGTACTTC
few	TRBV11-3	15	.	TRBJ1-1	CASSRDPRFNTEAFF	TGTGCCAGCAGCCGAGATCCCCGGTTCAACACTGAAGCTTTCTTT
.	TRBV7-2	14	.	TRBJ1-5	CASSPGRSNQPQHF	TGTGCCAGCAGCCCAGGACGATCCAATCAGCCCCAGCATTTT
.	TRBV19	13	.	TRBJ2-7	CASSITPRYEQYF	TGTGCCAGTAGTATCACCCCGCGCTACGAGCAGTACTTC
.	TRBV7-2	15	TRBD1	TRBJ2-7	CASSKDRYLTYEQYF	TGTGCCAGCAGCAAGGACAGGTACCTCACCTACGAGCAGTACTTC
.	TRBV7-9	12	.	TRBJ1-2	CASSLEGYGYTF	TGTGCCAGCAGCTTGGAAGGCTATGGCTACACCTTC
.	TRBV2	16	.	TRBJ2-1	CASRERTQSSYNEQFF	TGTGCCAGCAGAGAGAGGACCCAGAGCTCCTACAATGAGCAGTTCTTC
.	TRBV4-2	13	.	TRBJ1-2	CASSQESGYGYTF	TGTGCCAGCAGCCAAGAGAGCGGCTATGGCTACACCTTC
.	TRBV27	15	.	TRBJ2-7	CASSRPGVGKYEQYF	TGTGCCAGCAGTCGCCCGGGGGTAGGGAAATATGAGCAGTACTTC
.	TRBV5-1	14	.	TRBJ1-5	CASSLDSSNQPQHF	TGCGCCAGCAGCTTGGACAGTAGCAATCAGCCCCAGCATTTT
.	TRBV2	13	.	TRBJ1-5	CASDVGKEQPQHF	TGTGCCAGCGACGTGGGGAAAGAGCAGCCCCAGCATTTT